This T cell receptor (beta chain) was sequenced in a study of blood T cell repertoires in COVID-19. Trimming left V 5 bases short and J 0 bases short, with 13 bases between. Germline V gene data show CDR1 as SGHTA and CDR2 as FQGTGA. The CDR3 is 15 amino acids. This table comes from immunoSEQ multiplex PCR, and its TCRdb copy is limited to in-frame clones, with some not included. Of more than 110,000 clones detected, about 86% appear once; the ten largest clones hold 4% to 4.5%. Sequencing used peripheral blood. The chain links TRBV7-3 to TRBJ1-1; tentative D call: TRBD1 (6 bases). This clonotype originated in a woman in her forties with acute or convalescent COVID-19. The CDR3 region has the DNA TGTGCCAGCAGCAAGGGGGGGCCCATGAACACTGAAGCTTTCTTT. It is translated as CASSKGGPMNTEAFF.